One and the same sample provided the 10 T cell receptor beta chains below, sequenced in a study of regulatory T cells in long-lasting Graves disease. Time point in this sample: persistent/refractory GD, antithyroid drugs over 5 years with positive TRAb. Isolated PBMC RNA provided the starting material for the TCR library. Construction of the TCR beta libraries employed iRepertoire HTBI primers in conjunction with Arm-PCR of CDR3 regions. TCRdb reprocessed the multiplex PCR reads with MiXCR, giving one entry per CDR3 protein. The sample has approximately 400,000 distinct CDR3 sequences; roughly 24% are singletons. Material: peripheral blood mononuclear cells (PBMCs), obtained when the disease was refractory, from a patient treated with antithyroid drugs. All receptors derive from a woman in her thirties or forties with Graves disease.

This clonotype has ten or more counts. This chain joins TRBV2 and TRBJ1-5; D unresolved. CDR1 SNHLY and CDR2 FYNNEI come from the germline V gene. Trimming took off 6 bases at V and 4 bases at J, with 10 bases between the two ends. The CDR3 extends over 13 amino acids. The CDR3 loop reads CASSRESNQPQHF. In DNA form, the CDR3 reads TGTGCCAGCAGCCGGGAGTCAAATCAGCCCCAGCATTTT.

This clonotype was seen a few times. The rearrangement links TRBV9 to TRBJ1-3; tentatively, D is TRBD1 (5 bases). The CDR3 is 16 amino acids. From germline, CDR1 is SGDLS and CDR2 YYNGEE. V was trimmed by 0 bases and J by 2 bases, leaving 12 bases between them. The CDR3, as DNA: TGTGCCAGCAGCGTAGCTAAAGACAGAGCTGGAAACACCATATATTTT. This gives the protein CASSVAKDRAGNTIYF. The full variable domain, completed using reference TRBV9 and TRBJ1-3, is DSGVTQTPKHLITATGQRVTLRCSPRSGDLSVYWYQQSLDQGLQFLIQYYNGEERAKGNILERFSAQQFPDLHSELNLSSLELGDSALYFCASSVAKDRAGNTIYFGEGSWLTVV.

This clonotype was counted many times. This may arise from a read error, as a much more abundant clone is one base away. This chain joins TRBV2 and TRBJ2-5; 7 nucleotides agree with TRBD1. Germline V CDR1 and CDR2: SNHLY, FYNNEI. This CDR3 contains 13 residues. V lost 11 bases to trimming and J lost 5 bases; unmatched junction nucleotides: 11. The CDR3 region is CAGQTDRAETQYF. CDR3 nucleotides: TGTGCCGGCCAGACCGACAGGGCCGAGACCCAGTACTTC.

This clonotype has at least ten counts. V and J are TRBV7-2 and TRBJ2-7; D is uncertain. Trimming left V 0 bases short and J 0 bases short, with 21 bases between. The CDR3 length is 19 residues. Germline V gene data show CDR1 as SGHTA and CDR2 as FQGNSA. The CDR3 here is CASSLAAQVNIPGSYEQYF. CDR3 DNA: TGTGCCAGCAGCTTAGCGGCGCAGGTAAATATACCTGGCTCCTACGAGCAGTACTTC.

The rearrangement joins TRBV3-1 to TRBJ1-5; D unresolved. CDR1 LGHDT and CDR2 YNNKEL come from the germline V gene (reference sequence). The CDR3 runs 16 residues. V lost 4 bases to trimming and J lost 0 bases, with 13 bases between them. This chain's CDR3 is CASSPSWQNSNQPQHF. CDR3 nucleotides: TGTGCCAGCAGCCCCTCATGGCAGAATAGCAATCAGCCCCAGCATTTT.

The J gene is TRBJ1-1, the V gene TRBV19; D is unclear. The CDR3 is 13 residues long. Trimming took off 4 bases at V and 3 bases at J, with 9 bases between the two ends. The germline V gene encodes CDR1 LNHDA and CDR2 SQIVND (reference sequence). CDR3 DNA sequence: TGTGCCAGTAGTACCTGGATGCACACTGAAGCTTTCTTT. This gives the protein CASSTWMHTEAFF.

Many counts were recorded for this clonotype. This chain links TRBV10-3 with TRBJ2-5, with 10 bases that match TRBD1. The CDR3 has 16 residues. Germline V gene sequence: CDR1 ENHRY, CDR2 SYGVKD. V gave up 6 bases and J gave up 4 bases; unmatched junction bases: 11. CDR3 sequence (DNA): TGTGCCATCAGGGATCCGGGACAGGGGATCGGAGAGACCCAGTACTTC. It translates to CAIRDPGQGIGETQYF.

The chain uses TRBV30 and TRBJ2-2; 7 nucleotides agree with TRBD2. Losses at the gene ends were 4 bases for V and 0 bases for J; bases not matched to a gene: 11. This CDR3 has 17 amino acids. Germline-derived CDR1 and CDR2 are GTSNPN and SVGIG (reference sequence). For the CDR3, the DNA is TGTGCCTGGACACGCGGGGAGGGCCTCGCGAACACCGGGGAGCTGTTTTTT. Translating it yields CAWTRGEGLANTGELFF.

This clonotype was found a few times. The gene calls are TRBV11-2 and TRBJ2-7; the match to TRBD1 covers 7 bases. The CDR3 runs to 14 residues. V dropped 5 bases and J dropped 5; count of bases not matched to a gene: 9. Germline-derived CDR1 and CDR2 are SGHAT and FQNNGV. CDR3 sequence: CASSPVDREHEQYF. Written as DNA, the CDR3 is TGTGCCAGCAGCCCTGTCGACAGGGAACACGAGCAGTACTTC.

In regard to this clonotype: This may be a read error: a much more frequent sequence differs by one nucleotide. The gene calls are TRBV25-1 and TRBJ1-2; tentative D call: TRBD1 (5 bases). The CDR3 contains 13 residues. Between the trimmed V and J ends, which lost 3 bases and 4 bases, there was a span of 9 bases. CDR1 is MGHDK, CDR2 SYGVNS, per germline. The CDR3, as DNA: TGTGCCAGCAGTGACCTAACAGGCTATGGCTACACCTTC. Protein sequence: CASSDLTGYGYTF.